The rows below give T cell receptor beta chains drawn from one sample of a study of shared clonotypes between healthy human individuals. The method was immunoSEQ multiplex PCR; TCRdb's version includes in-frame clones alone and lacks a portion of them. The sample lists some 2.1 million clones; 85% to 95% were seen once. Sequencing was performed on naive CD8+ T cells from PBMCs. Receptors were obtained from a man aged 18 to 30 in good health. Some clones in this sample may be carry-over from other donors' samples. CDR3s include the opening cysteine and the closing phenylalanine or tryptophan. Fields, in order: V gene, clone size, J gene, D gene, CDR3 DNA, CDR3 protein. A D gene is named only where the DNA matches it firmly. Clone size, where shown, is once, few, many, or a class for clones that have expanded.

>TRBV7-8|.|TRBJ2-2|.
TGTGCCAGCAGCCCCCAGAGACTTGGGGAGCTGTTTTTT
CASSPQRLGELFF
>TRBV18|.|TRBJ2-7|TRBD1
TGTGCCAGCTCACCCCCGGGACAGACGAGCTACGAGCAGTACTTC
CASSPPGQTSYEQYF
>TRBV7-6|.|TRBJ2-3|TRBD2
TGTGCCAGCAGCTCACTAGCGGGAGGGCCAGATACGCAGTATTTT
CASSSLAGGPDTQYF
>TRBV27|.|TRBJ2-2|TRBD2
TGTGCCAGCAACCAGATCGCGGGAGGGCCGGAGCTGTTTTTT
CASNQIAGGPELFF
>TRBV6-1|.|TRBJ1-5|.
TGTGCCAGCAGTGAGGGGGCGTTGCGTAGCAATCAGCCCCAGCATTTT
CASSEGALRSNQPQHF
>TRBV29-1|.|TRBJ1-2|TRBD1
TGCAGCGTCGTCGCGGACAGGGTGAGAGACTATGGCTACACCTTC
CSVVADRVRDYGYTF
>TRBV15|.|TRBJ2-7|.
TGTGCCACCAGCACAAATCCCGGTCGGGGCCGGGGCGAGCAGTACTTC
CATSTNPGRGRGEQYF
>TRBV5-1|.|TRBJ1-2|.
TGCGCCAGCAGCTTGGTGCAGGGGCCGGCAGAAGGCTACACCTTC
CASSLVQGPAEGYTF
>TRBV9|.|TRBJ2-1|TRBD2
TGTGCCAGCAGCGTAGAGGGCCTAGCGGATCACTACAATGAGCAGTTCTTC
CASSVEGLADHYNEQFF
>TRBV7-8|once|TRBJ1-1|TRBD1
TGTGCCAGCAGCTCACCGACAGGGGGCCAGACTGAAGCTTTCTTT
CASSSPTGGQTEAFF
>TRBV6-6|.|TRBJ2-1|.
TGTGCCAGCAGTTCCCCTAGCGAGTACCACAATGAGCAGTTCTTC
CASSSPSEYHNEQFF
>TRBV15|.|TRBJ2-3|TRBD2
TGTGCCACCAGCAGAGGTCTAGCGGGCACAGATACGCAGTATTTT
CATSRGLAGTDTQYF
>TRBV9|.|TRBJ2-2|.
TGTGCCAGCAGCGTGGTAGCGAGGGGATTTTCCACCGGGGAGCTGTTTTTT
CASSVVARGFSTGELFF
>TRBV30|once|TRBJ2-6|TRBD2
TGTGCCTGGAGTCCCGGTGGGGGGGCTGGGGCCAACGTCCTGACTTTC
CAWSPGGGAGANVLTF
>TRBV7-9|once|TRBJ2-2|TRBD2
TGTGCCAGCAGCTCCCACTTACGTCCTAGCGGGACGAACACCGGGGAGCTGTTTTTT
CASSSHLRPSGTNTGELFF
>TRBV6-6|.|TRBJ1-3|.
TGTGCCAGCAGTTACCTGAATCCAACGGGGGGAAACACCATATATTTT
CASSYLNPTGGNTIYF
>TRBV7-8|.|TRBJ2-3|TRBD2
TGTGCCAGCAGCCCTTTACGGGGACTAGCGGGAGTTAGCACAGATACGCAGTATTTT
CASSPLRGLAGVSTDTQYF
>TRBV15|.|TRBJ2-7|TRBD2
TGTGCCACCAGCAAAGGAGGAATGCGGCGGGAGGGGACCTACGAGCAGTACTTT
CATSKGGMRREGTYEQYF
>TRBV6-5|.|TRBJ2-2|.
TGTGCCAGCAGCCGATTCAGGGTTAACACCGGGGAGCTGTTTTTT
CASSRFRVNTGELFF
>TRBV27|few|TRBJ1-1|.
TGTGCCAGCAGTTTTTTAGGGTCGGGCACTGAAGCTTTCTTT
CASSFLGSGTEAFF
>TRBV19|.|TRBJ2-1|.
TGTGCCAGTAATGACCAGCGGGCCTACAATGAGCAGTTCTTC
CASNDQRAYNEQFF
>TRBV30|.|TRBJ2-7|TRBD1
TGTGCCTGGGGGCCCGGGACAGGGTCTCACGAGCAGTACTTC
CAWGPGTGSHEQYF
>TRBV28|.|TRBJ2-7|.
TGTGCCAGCAGGCGCACAGGGTCCCCCTACGAGCAGTACTTC
CASRRTGSPYEQYF
>TRBV9|.|TRBJ2-2|.
TGTGCCAGCAGCCCGCCGACCGGAGGAAACACCGGGGAGCTGTTTTTT
CASSPPTGGNTGELFF
>TRBV7-6|.|TRBJ2-7|.
TGTGCCAGCAGCTTAGGGGCAGAGATTAGCTCCTACGAGCAGTACTTC
CASSLGAEISSYEQYF
>TRBV13|.|TRBJ1-2|.
TGTGCCAGCAGCCCTCAGAGGGTAGCAGCCCGGGCTGGCTACACCTTC
CASSPQRVAARAGYTF
>TRBV28|.|TRBJ2-1|TRBD2
TGTGCCAGCAGTTCCCCACCGGGACTAGCGGACTTTTTTAATGAGCAGTTCTTC
CASSSPPGLADFFNEQFF
>TRBV6-5|.|TRBJ2-7|TRBD1
TGTGCCAGCAGTTACGACAGGGAGACCTACGAGCAGTACTTC
CASSYDRETYEQYF
>TRBV4-2|.|TRBJ2-2|TRBD1
TGTGCCAGCAGCGTCCGGGACAGGGAGGTCGGGGAGCTGTTTTTT
CASSVRDREVGELFF
>TRBV28|.|TRBJ1-4|.
TGTGCCAGCAGCCATACCCGATCCGAACCTTGGGACTCCCATAATGAAAAACTGTTTTTT
CASSHTRSEPWDSHNEKLFF
>TRBV5-1|.|TRBJ1-1|TRBD1
TGCGCCAGCAGCCCCAGGGGGACCCCCGGGGCGGACACTGAAGCTTTCTTT
CASSPRGTPGADTEAFF
>TRBV27|.|TRBJ2-1|TRBD1
TGTGCCAGCAGTTTACTGTCAGAGGGGGCTTTTCTGTGTTTCTTC
CASSLLSEGAFLCFF
>TRBV7-2|.|TRBJ1-2|TRBD1
TGTGCCAGCAGCTCCCCGGGACAGGGGGACTATGGCTACACCTTC
CASSSPGQGDYGYTF
>TRBV25-1|.|TRBJ2-2|.
TGTGCCAGCAGTAGTACGGTCGCGAACACCGGGGAGCTGTTTTTT
CASSSTVANTGELFF
>TRBV27|.|TRBJ2-7|.
TGTGCCAGCAGTCATTCGAGCTCCTACGAGCAGTACTTC
CASSHSSSYEQYF
>TRBV15|.|TRBJ2-4|.
TGTGCCACCAGCAGAGCTGAAAACATTCAGTACTTC
CATSRAENIQYF
>TRBV27|.|TRBJ2-7|.
TGTGCCAGCAGTCCGAGCGCGGGTCCACACTCCTACGAGCAGTACTTC
CASSPSAGPHSYEQYF
>TRBV5-8|.|TRBJ2-7|TRBD2
TGTGCCAGCAGCCCCTTAGCGGGAGGCCGCCTGGAGCAGTACTTC
CASSPLAGGRLEQYF
>TRBV7-9|.|TRBJ2-1|.
TGTGCCAGCAGCTTAGAGGTCCTCAAGACCAATGAGCAGTTCTTC
CASSLEVLKTNEQFF
>TRBV6-6|.|TRBJ2-4|TRBD2
TGTGCCAGCAGTTACGGGACTAACAACATTCAGTACTTC
CASSYGTNNIQYF
>TRBV30|.|TRBJ2-1|.
TGTGCCTGGAGTGTAAACGGGAAGGCTGAGCAGTTCTTC
CAWSVNGKAEQFF
>TRBV4-2|once|TRBJ2-7|.
TGTGCCAGCAGCCAAGATTGGGCAGGAGGCACCTACGAGCAGTACTTC
CASSQDWAGGTYEQYF
>TRBV4-1|.|TRBJ2-7|.
TGCGCCAGCAGCTTAAGACGCGGTAGCTCCTACGAGCAGTACTTC
CASSLRRGSSYEQYF
>TRBV9|.|TRBJ2-1|.
TGTGCCAGCAGCCCGTTCGGAGGGCCAGGTAATGAGCAGTTCTTC
CASSPFGGPGNEQFF
>TRBV6-1|once|TRBJ2-7|.
TGTGCCAGCAGTGGAGCAGGGGGGCCGGGGGAGCAGTACTTC
CASSGAGGPGEQYF
>TRBV7-6|.|TRBJ2-2|.
TGTGCCAGCAGCTTAGAAAATGGACTGGGAAGGGCCGGGGAGCTGTTTTTT
CASSLENGLGRAGELFF